This T cell receptor (gamma chain) originates from a study of gamma delta lymphoproliferative disorders and STAT genes. Germline CDR1 reads VENAVY; CDR2 reads YDSYNSRV. V was pared by 2 bases and J by 6 bases, with 9 bases of the junction left unmatched. The CDR3 loop spans 15 amino acids. PBMCs from patients and controls supplied the genomic DNA for sequencing. TCRdb re-processed the multiplex PCR reads using CATT. The data show over 2,000 gamma-chain clones, about 10% seen once. This clone is deemed medium-sized. The chain combines TRGV8 with TRGJP2. TCRdb carries no J gene annotation; the J gene was assigned here by matching the DNA with germline. Sequenced sample: blood. The receptor's source is a human donor in good health. The CDR3 DNA reads as TGTGCCACCTGGGATAAAACCCACCGTGATTGGATCAAGACGTTT. This sequence encodes CATWDKTHRDWIKTF.